One and the same sample provided the 15 T cell receptor beta chains below, sequenced in a study of blood T cell repertoires in COVID-19 (dated by TCRdb to 2018 to 2020). The library was made by the immunoSEQ multiplex PCR assay. The table was pulled from immuneACCESS by TCRdb, which kept in-frame rearrangements only. Such tables lose some clones; where checked, under half of the loss comes from unresolved V genes, and the rest has no known cause. The sample yields around 81,000 clones; around 82% were counted once. The ten biggest clones cover around 6.9% of the sample. The sample comprised peripheral blood. All receptors come from a human donor in a cohort sampled during active COVID-19.

This sequence joins TRBV7-6 and TRBJ2-6; no clear D gene. Trimming took off 0 bases at V and 0 bases at J, with 6 bases between the two ends. This CDR3 has 16 amino acids. Germline V gene sequence: CDR1 SGHVS, CDR2 FNYEAQ. The CDR3 DNA follows: TGTGCCAGCAGCTTAGCGCGTGACTCTGGGGCCAACGTCCTGACTTTC. Translation gives CASSLARDSGANVLTF.

V and J are TRBV20-1 and TRBJ2-3; no clear D gene. This CDR3 region has 12 residues. Trimming removed 3 bases at V and 4 bases at J, with 8 bases between. Germline lookup yields CDR1 DFQATT and CDR2 SNEGSKA (reference sequence). CDR3 in DNA: TGCAGTGCTAGTAGAGGCGCAGATACGCAGTATTTT. Its translation is CSASRGADTQYF.

The chain has TRBV10-3 and TRBJ1-5; D ambiguous. Germline lookup yields CDR1 ENHRY and CDR2 SYGVKD. This CDR3 is 13 amino acids long. Trimming removed 6 bases from V and 7 bases from J, with 13 bases in between. CDR3 sequence: CAIRSGPRQPQHF. The DNA for the CDR3 is TGTGCCATCAGGAGTGGGCCGCGCCAGCCCCAGCATTTT.

This chain links TRBV11-1 with TRBJ2-7; 8 nucleotides agree with TRBD1. CDR3 length equals 15 residues. Germline V gene lookup returns CDR1 SGHAT and CDR2 FQDESV (reference sequence). With 4 bases clipped from V and 8 bases from J, the junction kept 13 bases outside the gene matches. CDR3 DNA: TGTGCCAGCAGCTCAGTGACAGGGGTTTCTGTAAAGCAGTACTTC. Its protein product is CASSSVTGVSVKQYF.

This clone was picked up a small number of times. The chain joins TRBV19 to TRBJ1-2; D remains unclear. The CDR3 is 10 residues long. The germline V gene has CDR1 LNHDA and CDR2 SQIVND (reference sequence). The CDR3 spells CPCQDYGYTF. CDR3 coding DNA: TGTCCCTGCCAGGACTATGGCTACACCTTC.

This clone was seen only once. V and J are TRBV6-2 or TRBV6-3 and TRBJ1-5; no clear D gene. The ends were cut back, 2 bases at V and 6 bases at J, with 14 bases in the middle. The germline gives CDR1 MNHEY, CDR2 SVGEGT. The CDR3 is 15 residues long. CDR3 coding DNA: TGTGCCAGCAGTTACACCGGGAGCTTGGGTCAGCCCCAGCATTTT. It yields the protein CASSYTGSLGQPQHF.

DNA for the CDR3: TGTGCCAGCAGACTATCTAGCGGGGGGGCTCTTCAGTTCTTC. Translated, it gives CASRLSSGGALQFF. V is TRBV6-4 and J is TRBJ2-1, with TRBD2 matching 12 bases. The CDR3 is 14 amino acids. V lost 6 bases and J lost 13; bases outside the gene matches: 10. The germline V gene encodes CDR1 MRHNA and CDR2 SNTAGT.

The J gene is TRBJ1-4, the V gene TRBV19, with TRBD1 matching 10 bases. The CDR3 covers 13 residues. CDR1 and CDR2 (germline): LNHDA, SQIVND (reference sequence). With V trimmed by 7 bases and J by 11 bases, 7 bases remained unmatched. CDR3 amino acids: CASKGQGLGKLFF. DNA of the CDR3: TGTGCCAGTAAGGGACAGGGGCTTGGGAAACTGTTTTTT.

This chain links TRBV5-4 with TRBJ1-1; 7 bases are shared with TRBD1. V trimming: 0 bases; J trimming: 4 bases; junction bases outside the gene matches: 6. Germline V lookup: CDR1 SGHNT, CDR2 YYREEE (reference sequence). The CDR3 is 15 residues long. The CDR3, as DNA: TGTGCCAGCAGCTTGGACAGGGGTTTGAGCACTGAAGCTTTCTTT. Protein sequence: CASSLDRGLSTEAFF.

This clone came up a few times. The chain recombines TRBV4-3 with TRBJ2-7, with 9 nucleotides matching TRBD1. The length of the CDR3 is 16 residues. J lost 4 bases, V lost 4 bases, and 11 bases had no gene match. Germline V lookup: CDR1 LGHNA, CDR2 YSLEER. CDR3 loop: CASSRAPGTGLYEQYF. The CDR3 nucleotides read TGCGCCAGCAGCCGAGCACCCGGGACAGGGCTATACGAGCAGTACTTC.

This sequence joins TRBV21-1 and TRBJ2-5; the D call in the table, TRBD2, was not verified against the DNA. TRBV21-1 corresponds to a pseudogene. The CDR3 covers 13 residues. DNA of the CDR3: TGTGCCAGCAACCGACTAGGCGATGAGACCCAGTACTTC. It yields the protein CASNRLGDETQYF.

This chain uses TRBV19 with TRBJ2-7; D is possibly TRBD2 (7 bases). The V end lost 8 bases, the J end lost 3 bases, and 17 bases lay between the germline ends. Germline CDR1 LNHDA, CDR2 SQIVND (reference sequence). The CDR3 spans 14 residues. The CDR3 is CASGKRGAGYEQYF. CDR3 nucleotides: TGTGCCAGTGGAAAACGGGGGGCGGGCTACGAGCAGTACTTC.

The chain recombines TRBV2 with TRBJ1-2; D gene uncertain. The CDR3 is made up of 11 amino acids. V shed 4 bases and J shed 4 bases, with 4 bases lying between them. Germline CDR1 is SNHLY and CDR2 is FYNNEI. CDR3 protein: CASSAGYGYTF. CDR3 nucleotides: TGTGCCAGCAGTGCAGGCTATGGCTACACCTTC.

The V and J genes are TRBV6-5 and TRBJ1-1; D is possibly TRBD1 (5 bases). This CDR3 spans 15 amino acids. From germline, CDR1 is MNHEY and CDR2 SVGAGI. V was trimmed by 7 bases and J by 6 bases, leaving 21 bases between them. CDR3 loop: CASTEFGGASAEAFF. CDR3 nucleotide sequence: TGTGCCAGCACGGAGTTTGGTGGGGCTAGCGCTGAAGCTTTCTTT.

This chain joins TRBV6-5 and TRBJ2-7, with D maybe TRBD1 (6 bases). CDR1 and CDR2 from the germline V gene are MNHEY and SVGAGI. This CDR3 has 12 amino acids. Trimming removed 6 bases at V and 2 bases at J, with 8 bases between. Written as DNA, the CDR3 is TGTGCCAGCAGCAAGGGGGCCTACGAGCAGTACTTC. Translation gives CASSKGAYEQYF.